Shown below are 7 T cell receptor beta chains from a single sample sequenced in a study of cytotoxic CD8 clonotypes in ibrutinib-treated CLL. TCRdb's copy holds only in-frame clones and misses some; the assay was immunoSEQ multiplex PCR. The sample shows roughly 150,000 clones, about 84% of them seen only once. Source: PBMCs, taken after 24 months of ibrutinib treatment. The receptor source for this set is a human donor with chronic lymphocytic leukemia.

The CDR3 nucleotides read TGTGCCAGCAGCGCCTGGGACGGGAACACCGGGGAGCTGTTTTTT. This codes for CASSAWDGNTGELFF. The chain has TRBV9 and TRBJ2-2; D is possibly TRBD1 or TRBD2 (5 bases each). The CDR3 loop spans 15 amino acids. Germline V CDR1 and CDR2: SGDLS, YYNGEE. The V gene lost 3 bases and the J gene lost 1 base, with 10 bases spanning the gap.

The genes are TRBV28 and TRBJ2-7; TRBD2 matches 11 bases. Unmatched junction bases numbered 8, after V lost 6 bases and J lost 1 base. CDR1 and CDR2 (germline): MDHEN, SYDVKM. The CDR3 spans 16 residues. The CDR3 DNA follows: TGTGCCAGCAGAATAACCGGGACTAGCGGATCCTACGAGCAGTACTTC. Protein sequence: CASRITGTSGSYEQYF.

The chain is built from TRBV6-4 and TRBJ1-5, with D possibly matching TRBD1 (6 bases). There are 13 residues in the CDR3. V was pared by 11 bases and J by 7 bases, with 18 bases between. Germline assignment: CDR1 MRHNA and CDR2 SNTAGT. This CDR3 is CAGVGAARQPQHF. As DNA, the CDR3 is TGTGCCGGAGTGGGGGCAGCAAGACAGCCCCAGCATTTT.

In the case of this clone: An end of the junction differs from the germline gene, which may be a read error. The chain has TRBV7-7 and TRBJ1-5; TRBD1 matches at 8 bases. The CDR3 totals 20 residues. Germline lookup yields CDR1 SSHAT and CDR2 FNYEAQ (reference sequence). The CDR3 loop reads CASSLRDRSLDSTSNQPQHF. The CDR3 DNA follows: TGTGCTAGCAGCTTAAGGGACAGGAGCCTCGACTCTACTTCCAATCAGCCCCAGCATTTT.

For the CDR3, the DNA is TGCGCCAGCAGCAGAACTAGCGGGAGTCACCAAGAGACCCAGTACTTC. This gives the protein CASSRTSGSHQETQYF. The gene calls are TRBV5-1 and TRBJ2-5; TRBD2 matches at 11 bases. CDR3 size: 16 residues. J was trimmed by 0 bases and V by 4 bases; bases with no gene match: 5. Germline V gene data show CDR1 as SGHRS and CDR2 as YFSETQ.

This chain connects TRBV5-8 to TRBJ2-7; tentatively, D is TRBD1 or TRBD2 (6 bases each). Germline-derived CDR1 and CDR2 are SGHTS and YDEGEE. The CDR3 contains 14 residues. Trimming took 10 bases from V and 2 from J, leaving 19 bases between them. CDR3 nucleotide sequence: TGTGCCGTAAGGGGGGCAGGGCGCACCTACGAGCAGTACTTC. This gives the protein CAVRGAGRTYEQYF. The full variable domain, its missing parts supplied by reference TRBV5-8 and TRBJ2-7, is EAGVTQSPTHLIKTRGQQATLRCSPISGHTSVYWYQQALGLGLQFLLWYDEGEERNRGNFPPRFSGRQFPNYSSELNVNALELEDSALYLCAVRGAGRTYEQYFGPGTRLTVT.

The V and J genes are TRBV7-9 and TRBJ2-2; 16 bases are a match to TRBD2. Germline CDR1 and CDR2: SEHNR and FQNEAQ (reference sequence). The CDR3 has 19 residues. V shed 2 bases, J shed 4 bases, and the junction held 7 bases outside the gene matches. The CDR3 nucleotides read TGTGCCAGCAGCTTATTGGGGACTAGCGGGAGGGCCCGCACCGGGGAGCTGTTTTTT. Its protein is CASSLLGTSGRARTGELFF.